What follows describes a single T cell receptor beta chain. The data derive from a study of cytomegalovirus exposure and HLA in healthy donors. Only in-frame clones appear in the TCRdb table, and some are missing; sequencing was by immunoSEQ multiplex PCR. The sample shows about 170,000 clones, approximately 96% of them seen only once. Germline-derived CDR1 and CDR2 are MNHEY and SVGAGI. Between the trimmed V and J ends, which lost 2 bases and 0 bases, there was a span of 12 bases. The CDR3 has 16 amino acids. The receptor was isolated from a woman aged 18-30 years in good health and CMV-seronegative. This chain links TRBV6-5 with TRBJ2-3, with D possibly matching TRBD2 (5 bases). Material for sequencing was PBMCs. The DNA for the CDR3 is TGTGCCAGCAGTTACAGGGCGGGTTCCAGCACAGATACGCAGTATTTT. Its translation: CASSYRAGSSTDTQYF.